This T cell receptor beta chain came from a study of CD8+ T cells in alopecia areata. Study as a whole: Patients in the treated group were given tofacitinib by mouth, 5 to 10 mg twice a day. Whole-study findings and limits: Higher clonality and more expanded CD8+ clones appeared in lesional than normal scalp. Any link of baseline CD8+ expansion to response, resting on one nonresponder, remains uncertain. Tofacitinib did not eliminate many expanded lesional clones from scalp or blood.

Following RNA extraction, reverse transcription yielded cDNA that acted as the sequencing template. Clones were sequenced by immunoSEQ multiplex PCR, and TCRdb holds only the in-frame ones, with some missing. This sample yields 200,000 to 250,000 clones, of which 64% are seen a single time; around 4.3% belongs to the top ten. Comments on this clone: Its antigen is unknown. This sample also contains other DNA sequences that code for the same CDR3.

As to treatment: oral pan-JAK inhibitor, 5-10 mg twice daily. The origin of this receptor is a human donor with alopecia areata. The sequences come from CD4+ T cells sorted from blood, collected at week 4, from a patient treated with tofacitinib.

The CDR3 protein is CSVAGRLNTEAFF. Here the CDR3 DNA reads TGCAGCGTTGCAGGACGGTTGAACACTGAAGCTTTCTTT. The J gene is TRBJ1-1, the V gene TRBV29-1; D call uncertain. The CDR3 consists of 13 residues. Germline loops: CDR1 SQVTM, CDR2 ANQGSEA. V shed 4 bases and J shed 0 bases, with 9 bases lying between them.